This T cell receptor (beta chain) was sequenced in a study of blood T cell repertoires in COVID-19. Whole-study context: Sites in the United States, Italy and Spain provided acute and convalescent COVID-19 samples. Nucleic acid was either cDNA or gDNA, and it came from T cells, B-cell-depleted T cells, or PBMCs.

This CDR3 has 15 amino acids. In germline, CDR1 is MNHEY, CDR2 SMNVEV (reference sequence). The V end lost 2 bases, the J end lost 2 bases, and 12 bases lay between the germline ends. This table comes from immunoSEQ multiplex PCR, and its TCRdb copy is limited to in-frame clones, with some not included. The sample contains some 45,000 clones, 86% of which appear only once. The TCR originated in a human donor in a cohort sampled during active COVID-19. The V and J genes are TRBV27 and TRBJ1-2; a weak D match, TRBD1 (6 bases). The sample was peripheral blood. CDR3 sequence (DNA): TGTGCCAGCAGTTTAACCTGGACAGCCAACTATGGCTACACCTTC. Translated: CASSLTWTANYGYTF.